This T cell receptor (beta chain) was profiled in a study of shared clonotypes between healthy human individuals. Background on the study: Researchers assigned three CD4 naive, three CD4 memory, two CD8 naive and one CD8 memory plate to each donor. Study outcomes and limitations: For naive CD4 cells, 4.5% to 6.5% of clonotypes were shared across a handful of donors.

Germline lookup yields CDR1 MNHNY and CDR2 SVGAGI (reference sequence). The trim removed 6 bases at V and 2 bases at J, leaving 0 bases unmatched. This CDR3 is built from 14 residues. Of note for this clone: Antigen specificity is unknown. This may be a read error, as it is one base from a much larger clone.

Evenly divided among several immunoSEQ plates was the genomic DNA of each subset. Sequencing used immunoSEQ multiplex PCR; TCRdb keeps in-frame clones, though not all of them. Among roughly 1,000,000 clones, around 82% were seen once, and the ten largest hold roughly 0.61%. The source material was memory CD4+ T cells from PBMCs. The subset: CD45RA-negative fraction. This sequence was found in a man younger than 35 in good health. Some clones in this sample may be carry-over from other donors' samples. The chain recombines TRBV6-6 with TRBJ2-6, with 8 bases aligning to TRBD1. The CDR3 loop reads CASRDRAGANVLTF. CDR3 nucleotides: TGTGCCAGCAGGGACAGGGCTGGGGCCAACGTCCTGACTTTC.